A selection of T cell receptor beta chains follows, all from one sample in a study of radiotherapy plus CTLA-4 blockade in lung cancer. Produced via immunoSEQ multiplex PCR; TCRdb's table is partial and in-frame only. The sample carries about 68,000 clones, approximately 79% recorded once. Sequenced material: peripheral blood, taken from a patient treated with radiotherapy plus ipilimumab. Source of these receptors: a human donor with non-small cell lung cancer who had a complete response to radiotherapy plus ipilimumab. Each CDR3 is given with its conserved first and last residue. The D gene is left open where the match is weak. Part of the rows lack a size; the others show once, few, many or a class for expanded clones.

J gene: TRBJ2-1
V gene: TRBV29-1
D gene: NA
clone size: NA
CDR3 DNA: TGCAGCACGACAGGGAGGCCCTACAATGAGCAGTTCTTC
CDR3 protein: CSTTGRPYNEQFF

J gene: TRBJ2-3
V gene: TRBV5-1
D gene: TRBD2
clone size: NA
CDR3 DNA: TGCGCCAGCAGCCCCGGGACTAGCGGGAGTGGAACAGATACGCAGTATTTT
CDR3 protein: CASSPGTSGSGTDTQYF

J gene: TRBJ1-1
V gene: TRBV11-2
D gene: NA
clone size: once
CDR3 DNA: TGTGCCAGCAGCCTAGGACAAACGGTTACTGAAGCTTTCTTT
CDR3 protein: CASSLGQTVTEAFF

J gene: TRBJ1-4
V gene: TRBV7-9
D gene: TRBD1
clone size: NA
CDR3 DNA: TGTGCCAGCAGCTTTGTATGGGACAGGAATGAAAAACTGTTTTTT
CDR3 protein: CASSFVWDRNEKLFF

J gene: TRBJ2-1
V gene: TRBV7-9
D gene: NA
clone size: NA
CDR3 DNA: TGTGCCAGCAGCTTAGGCTACAATGAGCAGTTCTTC
CDR3 protein: CASSLGYNEQFF

J gene: TRBJ1-5
V gene: TRBV6-1
D gene: TRBD1
clone size: few
CDR3 DNA: TGTGCCAGCAGTGAAATAAGACAGGGAAATCAGCCCCAGCATTTT
CDR3 protein: CASSEIRQGNQPQHF

J gene: TRBJ1-2
V gene: TRBV5-1
D gene: TRBD1
clone size: few
CDR3 DNA: TGCGCCAGCAGCTTGGGGGCCGGGACAGCAAACTATGGCTACACCTTC
CDR3 protein: CASSLGAGTANYGYTF

J gene: TRBJ1-5
V gene: TRBV9
D gene: TRBD1
clone size: NA
CDR3 DNA: TGTGCCAGTCCTAAACAGGGGGCCCAGCCCCAGCATTTT
CDR3 protein: CASPKQGAQPQHF

J gene: TRBJ1-2
V gene: TRBV4-3
D gene: TRBD1
clone size: once
CDR3 DNA: TGCGCCAGCAGCCAAGATATCAAGGGGGCGTTCTTTCTTGGCTACACCTTC
CDR3 protein: CASSQDIKGAFFLGYTF

J gene: TRBJ2-2
V gene: TRBV7-9
D gene: NA
clone size: NA
CDR3 DNA: TGTGCCAGCAGCCAGGCGACCGGGGAGCTGTTTTTT
CDR3 protein: CASSQATGELFF

J gene: TRBJ1-1
V gene: TRBV7-9
D gene: NA
clone size: NA
CDR3 DNA: TGTGCCAGCAGCTTAAGTTTTGGGGTTTCTGAAGCTTTCTTT
CDR3 protein: CASSLSFGVSEAFF

J gene: TRBJ2-1
V gene: TRBV4-3
D gene: TRBD2
clone size: NA
CDR3 DNA: TGCGCCAGCAGCCGGACTAGCGGGACGGACAATGAGCAGTTCTTC
CDR3 protein: CASSRTSGTDNEQFF

J gene: TRBJ1-3
V gene: TRBV5-1
D gene: NA
clone size: few
CDR3 DNA: TGCGCCAGCAGCCCCGTCCAGACGGAAAGCTCTGGAAACACCATATATTTT
CDR3 protein: CASSPVQTESSGNTIYF

J gene: TRBJ2-2
V gene: TRBV10-3
D gene: NA
clone size: NA
CDR3 DNA: TGTGCCTCAGGCAGGAACACCGGGGAGCTGTTTTTT
CDR3 protein: CASGRNTGELFF

J gene: TRBJ1-1
V gene: TRBV7-2
D gene: NA
clone size: NA
CDR3 DNA: TGTGCCAGCACCCAAACACTTAGGAACACTGAAGCTTTCTTT
CDR3 protein: CASTQTLRNTEAFF

J gene: TRBJ1-1
V gene: TRBV6-5
D gene: NA
clone size: NA
CDR3 DNA: TGTGCCAGCAATTACGCCGGTCGGATAAACACTGAAGCTTTCTTT
CDR3 protein: CASNYAGRINTEAFF

J gene: TRBJ2-2
V gene: TRBV11-3
D gene: NA
clone size: NA
CDR3 DNA: TGTGCCAGCAGTCTCCGGTCCGACACCGGGGAGCTGTTTTTT
CDR3 protein: CASSLRSDTGELFF

J gene: TRBJ1-2
V gene: TRBV30
D gene: NA
clone size: NA
CDR3 DNA: TGTGCCTGGTCGGGGGCGCGGGGCTACACCTTC
CDR3 protein: CAWSGARGYTF

J gene: TRBJ2-1
V gene: TRBV10-3
D gene: TRBD1
clone size: few
CDR3 DNA: TGTGCCATCAGTGAGGACAGGGGGCAGAATGAGCAGTTCTTC
CDR3 protein: CAISEDRGQNEQFF

J gene: TRBJ2-1
V gene: TRBV27
D gene: TRBD2
clone size: once
CDR3 DNA: TGTGCCAGCAGTACCATGCTAGCGGGAGAGACTTACAATGAGCAGTTCTTC
CDR3 protein: CASSTMLAGETYNEQFF

J gene: TRBJ1-5
V gene: TRBV5-8
D gene: TRBD1
clone size: NA
CDR3 DNA: TGTGCCAGCAGCCAAGGACAGGGCCCCTTAAGCAATCAGCCCCAGCATTTT
CDR3 protein: CASSQGQGPLSNQPQHF

J gene: TRBJ1-2
V gene: TRBV10-3
D gene: NA
clone size: NA
CDR3 DNA: TGTGCCATCAGTGAAAGCTATGGCTACACCTTC
CDR3 protein: CAISESYGYTF

J gene: TRBJ1-2
V gene: TRBV4-3
D gene: NA
clone size: NA
CDR3 DNA: TGCGCCAGCAGCCAAGAAACCTGGGGAGGCTACACCTTC
CDR3 protein: CASSQETWGGYTF

J gene: TRBJ1-1
V gene: TRBV15
D gene: NA
clone size: NA
CDR3 DNA: TGTGCCACCAGCAGAGGGGGGTTGAGGAAGGAGAACACTGAAGCTTTCTTT
CDR3 protein: CATSRGGLRKENTEAFF

J gene: TRBJ1-2
V gene: TRBV4-3
D gene: TRBD1
clone size: NA
CDR3 DNA: TGCGCCAGCAGCCAAGTGCAAGGTGGCCCGGGACAGGGAAGCGATGGCTACACCTTC
CDR3 protein: CASSQVQGGPGQGSDGYTF

J gene: TRBJ2-4
V gene: TRBV7-2
D gene: TRBD2
clone size: once
CDR3 DNA: TGTGCCAGCAGCGGATTAGCGGGGGCCCTAGCCAAAAACATTCAGTACTTC
CDR3 protein: CASSGLAGALAKNIQYF

J gene: TRBJ2-4
V gene: TRBV5-1
D gene: NA
clone size: NA
CDR3 DNA: TGCGCCAGCAGCTTGGACCACGACGTAGCCAAAAACATTCAGTACTTC
CDR3 protein: CASSLDHDVAKNIQYF

J gene: TRBJ1-5
V gene: TRBV10-3
D gene: NA
clone size: NA
CDR3 DNA: TGTGCCATAACGTTATATAGGACTCCGCCGCAGCCCCAGCATTTT
CDR3 protein: CAITLYRTPPQPQHF

J gene: TRBJ2-1
V gene: TRBV10-3
D gene: TRBD2
clone size: NA
CDR3 DNA: TGTGCCATCAGTGAGTCAGGAGCGGGAGAGGCTAATGAGCAGTTCTTC
CDR3 protein: CAISESGAGEANEQFF

J gene: TRBJ2-3
V gene: TRBV30
D gene: TRBD2
clone size: NA
CDR3 DNA: TGTGCCTGGAGTAATCCTAGCGGGGGGGCGGCTTCCGCCGGCACAGATACGCAGTATTTT
CDR3 protein: CAWSNPSGGAASAGTDTQYF

J gene: TRBJ1-1
V gene: TRBV7-6
D gene: NA
clone size: few
CDR3 DNA: TGTGCCAGCAGCTTAAGGCAGGGAGGGAACACTGAAGCTTTCTTT
CDR3 protein: CASSLRQGGNTEAFF

J gene: TRBJ2-1
V gene: TRBV27
D gene: TRBD2
clone size: NA
CDR3 DNA: TGTGCCAGCATCGGGAGGGAAGTCCAAAATGAGCAGTTCTTC
CDR3 protein: CASIGREVQNEQFF

J gene: TRBJ1-2
V gene: TRBV5-4
D gene: TRBD1
clone size: few
CDR3 DNA: TGTGCCAGCAGCACCTCGGACAGGGGGTATTATGGCTACACCTTC
CDR3 protein: CASSTSDRGYYGYTF

J gene: TRBJ2-1
V gene: TRBV9
D gene: TRBD2
clone size: few
CDR3 DNA: TGTGCCAGCAGCATAAGAGGGACTAGCGGGCACATCAACAATGAGCAGTTCTTC
CDR3 protein: CASSIRGTSGHINNEQFF

J gene: TRBJ1-1
V gene: TRBV28
D gene: NA
clone size: NA
CDR3 DNA: TGTGCCAGCAGTTTCGGGTTCGGCCAGGGAGGGACTGAAGCTTTCTTT
CDR3 protein: CASSFGFGQGGTEAFF

J gene: TRBJ2-1
V gene: TRBV7-6
D gene: NA
clone size: NA
CDR3 DNA: TGTGCCAGCAGCTTAGGTCCCACACGACGGGAGCAGTTCTTC
CDR3 protein: CASSLGPTRREQFF

J gene: TRBJ1-1
V gene: TRBV5-1
D gene: TRBD1
clone size: NA
CDR3 DNA: TGCGCCAGCAGCTTCCCAGGGGGGAACACTGAAGCTTTCTTT
CDR3 protein: CASSFPGGNTEAFF

J gene: TRBJ1-4
V gene: TRBV5-1
D gene: NA
clone size: once
CDR3 DNA: TGCGCCAGCAGCCAACCGGAGGCCTCGAATGAAAAACTGTTTTTT
CDR3 protein: CASSQPEASNEKLFF

J gene: TRBJ2-7
V gene: TRBV6-1
D gene: NA
clone size: NA
CDR3 DNA: TGTGCCAGCAGTGAAGGACAGCTATGGGACGAGCAGTACTTC
CDR3 protein: CASSEGQLWDEQYF

J gene: TRBJ1-2
V gene: TRBV5-4
D gene: NA
clone size: NA
CDR3 DNA: TGTGCCAGCAGCCCGGGACGAGACTATGGCTACACCTTC
CDR3 protein: CASSPGRDYGYTF

J gene: TRBJ2-1
V gene: TRBV5-6
D gene: NA
clone size: NA
CDR3 DNA: TGTGCCAGCAGCTTTTTCGATACCCAGCAGTTCTTC
CDR3 protein: CASSFFDTQQFF

J gene: TRBJ2-3
V gene: TRBV5-5
D gene: NA
clone size: NA
CDR3 DNA: TGTGCCAGCAGCTTGGCCCAGGGTTATTTCACAGATACGCAGTATTTT
CDR3 protein: CASSLAQGYFTDTQYF

J gene: TRBJ1-4
V gene: TRBV11-2
D gene: TRBD1
clone size: few
CDR3 DNA: TGTGCCAGCAGCTTCGGGACAGGCATTAATGAAAAACTGTTTTTT
CDR3 protein: CASSFGTGINEKLFF

J gene: TRBJ2-1
V gene: TRBV4-1
D gene: TRBD2
clone size: NA
CDR3 DNA: TGCGCCAGCAGCAACCGCGGGCTAGCGGGAGACAATGAGCAGTTCTTC
CDR3 protein: CASSNRGLAGDNEQFF

J gene: TRBJ1-4
V gene: TRBV7-9
D gene: NA
clone size: NA
CDR3 DNA: TGTGCCAGCAGCTTCGGGGGCTTAAATGAAAAACTGTTTTTT
CDR3 protein: CASSFGGLNEKLFF

J gene: TRBJ1-2
V gene: TRBV27
D gene: NA
clone size: once
CDR3 DNA: TGTGCCAGCAGTCCACGGTCCGCAGGATACTATGGCTACACCTTC
CDR3 protein: CASSPRSAGYYGYTF

J gene: TRBJ2-1
V gene: TRBV5-4
D gene: NA
clone size: NA
CDR3 DNA: TGTGCCAGCAGCTTCCGGGGATCCTACAATGAGCAGTTCTTC
CDR3 protein: CASSFRGSYNEQFF

J gene: TRBJ2-2
V gene: TRBV9
D gene: NA
clone size: NA
CDR3 DNA: TGTGCCAGCAGCGGCCGGGACGGAGCTCCCGGGGAGCTGTTTTTT
CDR3 protein: CASSGRDGAPGELFF

J gene: TRBJ1-2
V gene: TRBV25-1
D gene: NA
clone size: NA
CDR3 DNA: TGTGCCAGCAGTGATCCCCAGGGCGGTAACTATGGCTACACCTTC
CDR3 protein: CASSDPQGGNYGYTF

J gene: TRBJ2-5
V gene: TRBV14
D gene: NA
clone size: NA
CDR3 DNA: TGTGCCAGCAGCCACTTAGTCGGGGAGACCCAGTACTTC
CDR3 protein: CASSHLVGETQYF

J gene: TRBJ1-1
V gene: TRBV10-2
D gene: NA
clone size: once
CDR3 DNA: TGCGCCAGCAGCACTGGGGGAAGTCTAGCTTTCTTT
CDR3 protein: CASSTGGSLAFF

J gene: TRBJ1-3
V gene: TRBV19
D gene: NA
clone size: NA
CDR3 DNA: TGTGCCAGTAGCTCGGACATCTCTGGAAACACCATATATTTT
CDR3 protein: CASSSDISGNTIYF

J gene: TRBJ1-2
V gene: TRBV5-4
D gene: TRBD1
clone size: NA
CDR3 DNA: TGTGCCAGCACCCGGGACAGGGGCTATGGCTACACCTTC
CDR3 protein: CASTRDRGYGYTF

J gene: TRBJ2-5
V gene: TRBV5-1
D gene: NA
clone size: NA
CDR3 DNA: TGCGCCAGCAGCTTGGTGCAGGTACAAGAGACCCAGTACTTC
CDR3 protein: CASSLVQVQETQYF

J gene: TRBJ2-1
V gene: TRBV5-1
D gene: TRBD1
clone size: NA
CDR3 DNA: TGCGCCAGCAGCTTCGACAGGGTCGACAATGAGCAGTTCTTC
CDR3 protein: CASSFDRVDNEQFF

J gene: TRBJ2-1
V gene: TRBV27
D gene: NA
clone size: NA
CDR3 DNA: TGTGCCAGCTATCCCTCTACTCTCAATGAGCAGTTCTTC
CDR3 protein: CASYPSTLNEQFF

J gene: TRBJ1-1
V gene: TRBV2
D gene: NA
clone size: NA
CDR3 DNA: TGTGCCAGCAGGGGTCCGACAGAAACTGAAGCTTTCTTT
CDR3 protein: CASRGPTETEAFF

J gene: TRBJ2-1
V gene: TRBV5-4
D gene: TRBD2
clone size: NA
CDR3 DNA: TGTGCCAGCAGCAGCCAACAGCTAGCGGGGGGGTACAATGAGCAGTTCTTC
CDR3 protein: CASSSQQLAGGYNEQFF

J gene: TRBJ1-1
V gene: TRBV30
D gene: TRBD1
clone size: NA
CDR3 DNA: TGTGCCTGGAGTCCCCCGGGAAGCAGGGGGCGCACTGAAGCTTTCTTT
CDR3 protein: CAWSPPGSRGRTEAFF